The present T cell receptor beta chain was sequenced within a study of T cell responses to AZD1222 COVID-19 vaccine. Some clones are missing from TCRdb's copy, which holds only in-frame ones; the method was immunoSEQ multiplex PCR. Of approximately 150,000 clones in the sample, roughly 93% were seen once. The CDR3 loop spans 13 amino acids. V lost 5 bases to trimming and J lost 1 base, with 8 bases between them. The germline V gene encodes CDR1 SSHAT and CDR2 FNYEAQ (reference sequence). This chain uses TRBV7-7 with TRBJ1-1; D is unresolved. Sample: peripheral blood, taken on day 0 of AZD1222 vaccination. The source is an adult in good health. The CDR3 sequence: CASSIGENTEAFF. The DNA of the CDR3 is TGTGCCAGCAGCATCGGGGAGAACACTGAAGCTTTCTTT. Together with reference TRBV7-7 and TRBJ1-1, the CDR3 gives the full variable domain: GAGVSQSPRYKVTKRGQDVTLRCDPISSHATLYWYQQALGQGPEFLTYFNYEAQPDKSGLPSDRFSAERPEGSISTLTIQRTEQRDSAMYRCASSIGENTEAFFGQGTRLTVV.